The sequence of this TCR beta chain was determined in a study of control samples from healthy donors and cancer patients. Losses at the gene ends were 0 bases for V and 6 bases for J; bases not matched to a gene: 8. The CDR3 sequence is 16 residues long. Germline CDR1 is SGHRS and CDR2 is YFSETQ. The repertoire was sequenced with immunoSEQ multiplex PCR; TCRdb's copy has only in-frame clones and lacks some. The table lists 88,000 or so clones, 85% to 95% of them singletons. This TCR came from a woman aged 18-29 years in good health. This rearrangement joins TRBV5-1 to TRBJ1-2, with 10 bases aligning to TRBD1. Specimen: blood. CDR3 sequence: CASSLAARQGANGYTF. The CDR3 DNA follows: TGCGCCAGCAGCTTGGCCGCAAGACAGGGGGCAAATGGCTACACCTTC.